Following are 32 T cell receptor beta chains from one sample sequenced in a study of blood T cell repertoires in COVID-19. Clones were sequenced by immunoSEQ multiplex PCR, and TCRdb holds only the in-frame ones, with some missing. Among about 80,000 clones listed, approximately 88% were seen once. The sequenced material came from peripheral blood. Every receptor here comes from a woman of 80 years or more with active or convalescent COVID-19.

The chain links TRBV5-1 to TRBJ2-1; 8 nucleotides match TRBD2. The V gene end was trimmed by 4 bases and the J gene end by 1 base; junction bases not matched to a gene: 4. The CDR3 is 15 amino acids. CDR1 is SGHRS, CDR2 YFSETQ, per germline. The CDR3 region is CASSSSGASYNEQFF. The CDR3 DNA reads as TGCGCCAGCAGCAGTAGCGGGGCTTCCTACAATGAGCAGTTCTTC.

V and J are TRBV6-5 and TRBJ2-6, with D uncertain. CDR1 MNHEY and CDR2 SVGAGI come from the germline V gene. Trimming took 3 bases from V and 2 from J, leaving 11 bases between them. There are 16 residues in the CDR3. CDR3 loop: CASSYYRRTGANVLTF. CDR3 nucleotide sequence: TGTGCCAGCAGTTATTACAGACGGACTGGGGCCAACGTCCTGACTTTC.

The chain couples TRBV19 to TRBJ1-5, with D possibly matching TRBD1 (5 bases). Germline V CDR1 and CDR2: LNHDA, SQIVND (reference sequence). V gave up 3 bases and J gave up 9 bases, with 9 bases separating them. The CDR3 spans 12 residues. CDR3 region: CASSIRGRPQHF. The CDR3 DNA reads as TGTGCCAGTAGTATCCGGGGGAGGCCCCAGCATTTT.

The chain employs TRBV19 and TRBJ2-5, with 10 bases matching TRBD1. The germline gives CDR1 LNHDA, CDR2 SQIVND (reference sequence). After removal of 10 bases from V and 5 bases from J, the junction contained 22 bases not matched to a gene. This CDR3 region has 18 residues. The CDR3 DNA sequence: TGTGCCACCAGACTCAAGGGACCGGGACAGGGGTCGTTGGAGACCCAGTACTTC. This sequence encodes CATRLKGPGQGSLETQYF.

The gene calls are TRBV6-5 and TRBJ1-1; TRBD1 agrees at 7 bases. Germline assignment: CDR1 MNHEY and CDR2 SVGAGI. The CDR3 length is 11 residues. V lost 5 bases to trimming and J lost 11 bases; unmatched junction nucleotides: 5. The CDR3 coding sequence is TGTGCCAGCAGTAGGGACAGAACGGCTTTCTTT. This translates into CASSRDRTAFF.

Concerning this clone itself: The sample carries other DNA sequences with the same CDR3. CDR3 coding DNA: TGTGCCAGCAGTCGGACAGGGGGGTATGGCTACACCTTC. It specifies CASSRTGGYGYTF. The chain recombines TRBV6-5 with TRBJ1-2; 10 bases match TRBD1. This CDR3 comprises 13 residues. V trimming: 5 bases; J trimming: 5 bases; junction bases outside the gene matches: 2. Germline V CDR1 and CDR2: MNHEY, SVGAGI.

The rearrangement links TRBV12-3 or TRBV12-4 to TRBJ2-7, with D unclear. The ends were cut back, 6 bases at V and 1 base at J, with 10 bases in the middle. CDR3 length: 13 residues. CDR3 sequence: CASRNLVSYEQYF. As DNA, the CDR3 is TGTGCCAGCAGGAATCTAGTATCCTACGAGCAGTACTTC.

The chain combines TRBV6-5 with TRBJ2-1; 8 bases are a match to TRBD2. The CDR3 loop spans 15 amino acids. Germline V gives CDR1 MNHEY, CDR2 SVGAGI. J gave up 3 bases and V 11 bases, and 12 bases lay outside the gene matches. The CDR3 protein is CAVLGSGRDYNEQFF. In DNA, the CDR3 is TGTGCCGTCTTAGGGAGCGGGAGAGACTACAATGAGCAGTTCTTC.

The chain combines TRBV7-2 with TRBJ2-7, with D possibly TRBD1 on 6 matching bases. The CDR3 is 12 amino acids. The germline V gene has CDR1 SGHTA and CDR2 FQGNSA. Trimming shortened V by 4 bases and J by 4 bases, and 8 bases separated the two germline ends. The CDR3 sequence: CASSYTGYEQYF. CDR3 sequence (DNA): TGTGCCAGCAGCTATACAGGGTACGAGCAGTACTTC. The variable domain in full, completed from reference TRBV7-2 and TRBJ2-7, reads GAGVSQSPSNKVTEKGKDVELRCDPISGHTALYWYRQSLGQGLEFLIYFQGNSAPDKSGLPSDRFSAERTGGSVSTLTIQRTQQEDSAVYLCASSYTGYEQYFGPGTRLTVT.

The CDR3 reads CASSQARVHETQYF. CDR3 sequence (DNA): TGTGCCAGCAGCCAAGCGCGAGTTCATGAGACCCAGTACTTC. The chain couples TRBV3-1 (or the pseudogene TRBV3-2) to TRBJ2-5, with D hard to call. This CDR3 is built from 14 residues. Trimming pared 1 base from V and 5 bases from J, leaving 11 bases between. The V gene's germline CDR1 is LGHDT and CDR2 YNNKEL (reference sequence).

The V call is TRBV3-1 (or the pseudogene TRBV3-2), the J call TRBJ1-2; D gene ambiguous. Trimming took off 0 bases at V and 8 bases at J, with 19 bases between the two ends. Germline CDR1 LGHDT, CDR2 YNNKEL (reference sequence). This CDR3 is built from 16 residues. The chain's CDR3 is CASSQDGLKSRGGYTF. CDR3 in DNA: TGTGCCAGCAGCCAAGATGGGTTAAAGTCCCGAGGCGGCTACACCTTC.

This chain connects TRBV3-1 (or the pseudogene TRBV3-2) to TRBJ2-2; D call uncertain. CDR1 is LGHDT, CDR2 YNNKEL, per germline (reference sequence). The CDR3 extends over 15 amino acids. With 2 bases removed from V and 4 bases from J, the gap between germline ends came to 11 bases. CDR3 in amino acids: CASSQLTRVTGELFF. Here the CDR3 DNA reads TGTGCCAGCAGCCAATTAACGCGTGTCACCGGGGAGCTGTTTTTT.

The chain has TRBV28 and TRBJ1-2, with 7 bases that match TRBD1. The V gene end was trimmed by 2 bases and the J gene end by 12 bases; junction bases not matched to a gene: 6. The CDR3 totals 12 residues. Germline V gives CDR1 MDHEN, CDR2 SYDVKM. Here the CDR3 reads CASSLGGQANTF. The DNA of the CDR3 is TGTGCCAGCAGTTTAGGAGGACAGGCTAACACCTTC.

The chain uses TRBV5-1 and TRBJ1-6, with a possible D match to TRBD1 (6 bases). This CDR3 comprises 13 residues. Germline V gene data show CDR1 as SGHRS and CDR2 as YFSETQ. Trimming removed 4 bases from V and 5 bases from J, with 7 bases in between. The chain's CDR3 is CASSPGDNSPLHF. The CDR3 DNA is TGCGCCAGCAGCCCAGGGGATAATTCACCCCTCCACTTT.

This rearrangement joins TRBV18 to TRBJ2-3; TRBD1 matches 7 bases. V dropped 5 bases and J dropped 3; count of bases not matched to a gene: 11. The CDR3 spans 16 residues. The germline gives CDR1 KGHSH, CDR2 LQKENI. CDR3: CASSTSAQGLTDTQYF. In DNA, the CDR3 is TGTGCCAGCTCAACTTCTGCACAGGGGCTTACAGATACGCAGTATTTT.

The chain carries TRBV5-6 and TRBJ1-2, with 10 bases matching TRBD1. Trimming at V came to 3 bases and at J to 4 bases, leaving 6 bases not matched to a gene. Germline V gene sequence: CDR1 SGHDT, CDR2 YYEEEE. The CDR3 contains 15 residues. For the CDR3, the DNA is TGTGCCAGCAGCTGGACAGGGGGAATGACCTATGGCTACACCTTC. Translating gives CASSWTGGMTYGYTF.

In its sample, this clone was seen once. This chain uses TRBV7-9 with TRBJ1-4; 7 nucleotides match TRBD1. Looked up from germline, CDR1 is SEHNR and CDR2 is FQNEAQ (reference sequence). There are 15 residues in the CDR3. Trimming removed 5 bases from V and 8 bases from J; junction bases left unmatched: 11. The CDR3 nucleotides read TGTGCCAGCAGCCGTAACAGGGGAGGAGGAGAAAAACTGTTTTTT. Translation gives CASSRNRGGGEKLFF.

V usage is TRBV5-6 and J usage is TRBJ1-2; tentative D call: TRBD1 (6 bases). The V gene's germline CDR1 is SGHDT and CDR2 YYEEEE. Trimming removed 2 bases from V and 8 bases from J, with 19 bases in between. CDR3 length equals 15 residues. Here the CDR3 reads CASSLFRNGQRGYTF. CDR3 sequence (DNA): TGTGCCAGCAGCTTATTCCGGAACGGACAGAGAGGCTACACCTTC.

The gene calls are TRBV3-1 (or the pseudogene TRBV3-2) and TRBJ2-7; TRBD2 agrees at 16 bases. The CDR3 spans 16 residues. The V segment lost 7 bases and the J segment 3 bases; nucleotides outside the gene matches: 6. Germline V gives CDR1 LGHDT, CDR2 YNNKEL (reference sequence). The CDR3 loop reads CASTGTSGGADYEQYF. The CDR3 coding sequence is TGTGCCAGCACCGGGACTAGCGGGGGGGCCGACTACGAGCAGTACTTC.

The CDR3 region has the DNA TGCGCCAGCAGCCAAGATCGGACAGGGCCCCTTGAGACCCAGTACTTC. As protein: CASSQDRTGPLETQYF. The gene calls are TRBV4-3 and TRBJ2-5; 8 nucleotides match TRBD1. The length of the CDR3 is 16 residues. Germline loops: CDR1 LGHNA, CDR2 YSLEER. The J segment lost 5 bases and the V segment lost 0 bases, leaving 8 bases of the junction unmatched.

V and J are TRBV19 and TRBJ2-7, with D possibly matching TRBD2 (5 bases). There are 13 residues in the CDR3. Trimming removed 5 bases at V and 3 bases at J, with 11 bases between. Germline lookup yields CDR1 LNHDA and CDR2 SQIVND (reference sequence). The CDR3 is CASSEASGYEQYF. In DNA, the CDR3 is TGTGCCAGTAGTGAGGCCAGCGGCTACGAGCAGTACTTC. Drawing the rest from reference TRBV19 and TRBJ2-7, the complete variable domain is DGGITQSPKYLFRKEGQNVTLSCEQNLNHDAMYWYRQDPGQGLRLIYYSQIVNDFQKGDIAEGYSVSREKKESFPLTVTSAQKNPTAFYLCASSEASGYEQYFGPGTRLTVT.

In its sample, this clone was seen once. The chain is built from TRBV5-4 and TRBJ1-6; 12 bases agree with TRBD1. Losses at the gene ends were 4 bases for V and 8 bases for J; bases not matched to a gene: 7. From germline, CDR1 is SGHNT and CDR2 YYREEE (reference sequence). The CDR3 spans 16 residues. The CDR3, as DNA: TGTGCCAGCAGCCCGGGACAGGGGGCGGTATATTCACCCCTCCACTTT. This encodes CASSPGQGAVYSPLHF.

This chain uses TRBV6-5 with TRBJ2-5, with TRBD2 matching 13 bases. The V segment lost 4 bases and the J segment 5 bases; nucleotides outside the gene matches: 4. The CDR3 extends over 15 amino acids. Per the germline V gene, CDR1 is MNHEY and CDR2 is SVGAGI. The CDR3 sequence is CASSSGLAGVETQYF. CDR3 bases: TGTGCCAGCAGTTCCGGACTAGCGGGAGTGGAGACCCAGTACTTC.

The chain uses TRBV28 and TRBJ1-3; D not resolved. The CDR3 sequence is 12 residues long. Deletions cut 5 bases from V and 4 bases from J, with 6 bases between. Germline V lookup: CDR1 MDHEN, CDR2 SYDVKM. For the CDR3, the DNA is TGTGCCAGCAGTCCGCAGGGAAACACCATATATTTT. Translating gives CASSPQGNTIYF.

The chain has TRBV11-3 and TRBJ2-7; D not certain. This CDR3 spans 13 amino acids. V was clipped by 5 bases and J by 3 bases, with 11 bases between them. The germline gives CDR1 SGHNT, CDR2 YENEEA. The CDR3 sequence is CASSLYANYEQYF. The CDR3 nucleotides are TGTGCCAGCAGCCTTTACGCTAACTACGAGCAGTACTTC.

This clone was recorded a few times. This chain connects TRBV5-1 to TRBJ2-4; 9 nucleotides align to TRBD2. In germline, CDR1 is SGHRS, CDR2 YFSETQ. This CDR3 is built from 14 residues. The V and J ends lost 4 bases and 9 bases, in that order; junction bases with no gene match: 8. This CDR3 is CASSRAGGPSIQYF. In DNA, the CDR3 is TGCGCCAGCAGCCGGGCGGGAGGGCCGAGCATTCAGTACTTC.

CDR3 sequence reads: CASSTTGGAQTQYF. The CDR3 region has the DNA TGTGCCAGTAGTACCACAGGGGGCGCACAGACCCAGTACTTC. The chain combines TRBV19 with TRBJ2-5, with TRBD1 matching over 9 bases. Trimming removed 4 bases from V and 6 bases from J; junction bases left unmatched: 6. The CDR3 spans 14 residues. CDR1 is LNHDA and CDR2 is SQIVND in the germline V gene (reference sequence).

The chain links TRBV12-5 to TRBJ2-2; weak D call: TRBD1 (5 bases). CDR1 and CDR2 from the germline V gene are LGHNT and FRNRAP. V shed 5 bases and J shed 1 base, with 11 bases lying between them. The CDR3 is 15 amino acids. The CDR3 nucleotides are TGTGCTAGTGGTACCGGGCAGGGGAACACCGGGGAGCTGTTTTTT. Its translation is CASGTGQGNTGELFF.

The CDR3 region is CASSMGGGPYNEQFF. In nucleotides, the CDR3 is TGTGCCAGTAGTATGGGCGGGGGGCCTTACAATGAGCAGTTCTTC. The chain has TRBV19 and TRBJ2-1; 8 bases agree with TRBD2. V shed 3 bases, J shed 4 bases, and the junction held 5 bases outside the gene matches. Germline loops: CDR1 LNHDA, CDR2 SQIVND (reference sequence). The CDR3 is 15 amino acids.

This clone was observed a few times. The rearrangement uses TRBV27 and TRBJ1-1; the D gene is possibly TRBD1 (6 bases). Trimming left V 6 bases short and J 5 bases short, with 16 bases between. The CDR3 is made up of 14 amino acids. Per germline, CDR1 MNHEY and CDR2 SMNVEV (reference sequence). The CDR3 spells CASRYNREGTEAFF. The CDR3 DNA reads as TGTGCCAGCAGATATAACAGGGAAGGTACTGAAGCTTTCTTT.

The chain is built from TRBV7-2 and TRBJ2-7; 7 bases are shared with TRBD1. Germline V gene data show CDR1 as SGHTA and CDR2 as FQGNSA. Trimming removed 6 bases from V and 2 bases from J; junction bases left unmatched: 10. The CDR3 runs 15 residues. The CDR3 loop is CASRRPDRNTYEQYF. The CDR3 DNA sequence: TGTGCCAGCAGACGCCCGGACAGGAATACCTACGAGCAGTACTTC.

The genes are TRBV5-4 and TRBJ2-5, with TRBD1 matching 7 bases. Germline CDR1 is SGHNT and CDR2 is YYREEE (reference sequence). V shed 3 bases, J shed 5 bases, and the junction held 4 bases outside the gene matches. The CDR3 loop spans 13 amino acids. Written as DNA, the CDR3 is TGTGCCAGCAGCTCGACAGGGATCGAGACCCAGTACTTC. The encoded protein is CASSSTGIETQYF.